This T cell receptor beta chain was recovered during a study of OX40 agonist ivuxolimab in advanced cancers. Trimming took 2 bases from V and 4 from J; bases not matched to a gene: 5. The CDR3 is 15 amino acids. The germline CDR1 and CDR2 sequences are MNHEY and SVGAGI. Generated by immunoSEQ multiplex PCR, the TCRdb table keeps only in-frame clones and is missing some. The repertoire holds 60,000 or so clones, with approximately 88% as singletons. This sample comprised CD4+ or CD8+ T cells sorted from blood, obtained in a trial of the OX40 agonist ivuxolimab. The clonotype originates from an adult with an advanced solid tumor such as melanoma, head and neck, liver or kidney cancer. The chain is built from TRBV6-5 and TRBJ2-3; TRBD1 aligns across 8 bases. DNA for the CDR3: TGTGCCAGCAGTTACGCAGGGGGCAGGGCAGATACGCAGTATTTT. The encoded protein is CASSYAGGRADTQYF.